The present entry profiles one T cell receptor beta chain with its context. CDR1 is MDHEN and CDR2 is SYDVKM in the germline V gene. The CDR3 consists of 15 residues. V was clipped by 3 bases and J by 4 bases; unmatched bases: 7. The data derive from a study of control samples from healthy donors and cancer patients. Produced via immunoSEQ multiplex PCR; TCRdb's table is partial and in-frame only. The sample has 150,000 to 200,000 clones, 85% to 90% seen once. The chain uses TRBV28 and TRBJ1-2, with 8 bases that match TRBD1. The TCR originated in a man younger than 35 in good health. The sequenced sample consisted of blood. CDR3 amino acids: CASSFPGQASYGYTF. The CDR3 DNA is TGTGCCAGCAGTTTCCCGGGACAGGCGTCCTATGGCTACACCTTC.